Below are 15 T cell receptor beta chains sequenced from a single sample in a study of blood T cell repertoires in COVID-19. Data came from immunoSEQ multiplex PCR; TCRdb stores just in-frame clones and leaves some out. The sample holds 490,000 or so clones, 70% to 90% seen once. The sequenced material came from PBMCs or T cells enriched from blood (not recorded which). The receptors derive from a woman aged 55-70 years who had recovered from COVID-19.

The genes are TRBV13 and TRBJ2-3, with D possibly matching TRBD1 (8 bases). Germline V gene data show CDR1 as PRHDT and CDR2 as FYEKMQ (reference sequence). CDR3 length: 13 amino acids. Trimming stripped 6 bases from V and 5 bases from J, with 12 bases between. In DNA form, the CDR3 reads TGTGCCAGCAGACAGGGGGGGGGAGATACGCAGTATTTT. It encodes CASRQGGGDTQYF.

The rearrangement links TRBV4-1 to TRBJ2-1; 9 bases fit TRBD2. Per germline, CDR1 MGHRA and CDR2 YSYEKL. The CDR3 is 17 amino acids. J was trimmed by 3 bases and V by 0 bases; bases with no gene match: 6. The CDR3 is CASSQDRGGAYYNEQFF. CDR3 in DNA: TGCGCCAGCAGCCAAGATCGCGGGGGGGCCTACTACAATGAGCAGTTCTTC.

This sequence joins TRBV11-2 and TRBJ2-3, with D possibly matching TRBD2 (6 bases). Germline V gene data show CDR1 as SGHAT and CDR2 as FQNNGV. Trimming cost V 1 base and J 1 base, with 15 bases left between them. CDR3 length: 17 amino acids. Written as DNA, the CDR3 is TGTGCCAGCAGCTTAGCGGGGTTTCAGCGGGGCACAGATACGCAGTATTTT. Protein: CASSLAGFQRGTDTQYF. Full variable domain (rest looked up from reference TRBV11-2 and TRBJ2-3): EAGVAQSPRYKIIEKRQSVAFWCNPISGHATLYWYQQILGQGPKLLIQFQNNGVVDDSQLPKDRFSAERLKGVDSTLKIQPAKLEDSAVYLCASSLAGFQRGTDTQYFGPGTRLTVL.

The DNA of the CDR3 is TGTGCCAGCGTGATGAGCTCCTACAATGAGCAGTTCTTC. Encoded protein: CASVMSSYNEQFF. The chain links TRBV2 to TRBJ2-1; D gene ambiguous. V was cut by 8 bases and J by 0 bases, with 8 bases left in between. The length of the CDR3 is 13 residues. The germline V gene encodes CDR1 SNHLY and CDR2 FYNNEI.

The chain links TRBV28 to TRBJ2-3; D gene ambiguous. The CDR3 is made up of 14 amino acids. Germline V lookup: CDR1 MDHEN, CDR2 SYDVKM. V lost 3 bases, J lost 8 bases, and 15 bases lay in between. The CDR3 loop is CASSFRLGRSTQYF. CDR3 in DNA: TGTGCCAGCAGTTTTCGACTGGGTAGGAGTACGCAGTATTTT.

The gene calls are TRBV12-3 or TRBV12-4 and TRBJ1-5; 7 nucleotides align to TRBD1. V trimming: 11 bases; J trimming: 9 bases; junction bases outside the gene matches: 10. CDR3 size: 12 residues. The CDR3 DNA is TGTGCCTCCGGCCCTCAGGGGGGGCCCCAGCATTTT. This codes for CASGPQGGPQHF.

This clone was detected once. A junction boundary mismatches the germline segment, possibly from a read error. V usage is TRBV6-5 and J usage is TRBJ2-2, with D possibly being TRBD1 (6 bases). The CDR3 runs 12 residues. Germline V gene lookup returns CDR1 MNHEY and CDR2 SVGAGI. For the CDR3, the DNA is TGTGCCAGCAGTCAGGGGACCGGAGAGCTGTTTTTT. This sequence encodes CASSQGTGELFF.

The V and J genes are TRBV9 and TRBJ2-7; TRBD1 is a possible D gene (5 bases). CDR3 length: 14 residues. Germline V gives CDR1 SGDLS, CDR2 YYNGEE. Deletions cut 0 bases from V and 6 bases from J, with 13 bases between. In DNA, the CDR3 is TGTGCCAGCAGCGTAGAGGGCAGGGCAACCGAGCAGTACTTC. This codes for CASSVEGRATEQYF. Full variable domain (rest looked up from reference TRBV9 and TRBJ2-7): DSGVTQTPKHLITATGQRVTLRCSPRSGDLSVYWYQQSLDQGLQFLIQYYNGEERAKGNILERFSAQQFPDLHSELNLSSLELGDSALYFCASSVEGRATEQYFGPGTRLTVT.

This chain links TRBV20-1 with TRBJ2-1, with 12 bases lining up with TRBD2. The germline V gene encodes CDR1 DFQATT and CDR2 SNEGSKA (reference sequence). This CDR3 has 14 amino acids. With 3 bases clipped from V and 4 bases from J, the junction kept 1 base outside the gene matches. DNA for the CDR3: TGCAGTGCTAGTACTAGCGGGGGGTACAATGAGCAGTTCTTC. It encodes CSASTSGGYNEQFF.

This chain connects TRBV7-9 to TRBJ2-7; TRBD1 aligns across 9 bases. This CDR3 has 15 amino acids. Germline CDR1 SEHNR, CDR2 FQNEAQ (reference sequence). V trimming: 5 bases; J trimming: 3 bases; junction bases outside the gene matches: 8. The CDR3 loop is CASSGVPGQGYEQYF. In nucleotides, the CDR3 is TGTGCCAGCAGCGGAGTTCCGGGACAGGGCTACGAGCAGTACTTC.

CDR3 nucleotides: TGTGCCAGCAGCTTACTAGCGTCGAACACCGGGGAGCTGTTTTTT. Residues: CASSLLASNTGELFF. The chain combines TRBV5-5 with TRBJ2-2; TRBD2 matches 7 bases. The CDR3 contains 15 residues. Germline loops: CDR1 SGHKS, CDR2 YYEKEE (reference sequence). The junction had 1 base not matched to a gene; V was cut back by 2 bases and J by 0 bases.

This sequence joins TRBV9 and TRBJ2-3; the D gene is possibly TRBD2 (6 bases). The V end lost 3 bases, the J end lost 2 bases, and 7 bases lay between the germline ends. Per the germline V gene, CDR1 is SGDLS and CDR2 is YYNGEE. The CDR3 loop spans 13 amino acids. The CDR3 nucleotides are TGTGCCAGCAGCGCTAGCGCCACAGATACGCAGTATTTT. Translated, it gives CASSASATDTQYF.

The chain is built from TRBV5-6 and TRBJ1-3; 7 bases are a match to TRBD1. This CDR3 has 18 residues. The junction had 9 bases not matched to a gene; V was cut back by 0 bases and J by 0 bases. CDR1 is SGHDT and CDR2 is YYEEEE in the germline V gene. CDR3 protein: CASSLAPDRVLSGNTIYF. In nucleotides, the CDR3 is TGTGCCAGCAGCTTGGCCCCTGACAGGGTACTCTCTGGAAACACCATATATTTT.

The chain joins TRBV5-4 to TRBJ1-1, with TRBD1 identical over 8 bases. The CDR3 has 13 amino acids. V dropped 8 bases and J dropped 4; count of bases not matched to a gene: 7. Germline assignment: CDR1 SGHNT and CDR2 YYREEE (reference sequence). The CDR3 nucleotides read TGTGCCAGTATGATGACAGGGGCCACTGAAGCTTTCTTT. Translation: CASMMTGATEAFF.

The DNA of the CDR3 is TGTGCCAGCAGCTTGGGTCGGGGGGGAAGGCAAGAGACCCAGTACTTC. Protein: CASSLGRGGRQETQYF. This chain joins TRBV7-6 and TRBJ2-5, with TRBD2 matching 8 bases. Trimming took 3 bases from V and 2 from J; bases not matched to a gene: 8. CDR1 and CDR2 from the germline V gene are SGHVS and FNYEAQ. CDR3 length: 16 residues.